This T cell receptor (beta chain) was identified during a study of T cell clones after liver transplantation. About the research overall: Immunosuppression withdrawal was tried within 2 years after liver transplantation in this trial. Tolerant meant at least one year fully off immunosuppression without liver enzymes above twice normal. Graft-donor-reactive sequences were compared with third-party-reactive TCRbeta sequences from pre-transplant mixed lymphocyte reactions.

The data were produced by immunoSEQ multiplex PCR, yet TCRdb's version contains in-frame clones alone and is incomplete. This table has under 60,000 clones, over 60% appearing once. Sorting of unstimulated PBMCs yielded separate CD3+CD4+ and CD3+CD8+ fractions. This clone was detected once. CDR1 and CDR2 from the germline V gene are MDHEN and SYDVKM. The CDR3 runs to 16 residues. The V gene lost 1 base and the J gene lost 3 bases, with 15 bases spanning the gap. The chain couples TRBV28 to TRBJ1-1; D call uncertain. Material: CD4+ T cells from blood, obtained at the 22-month timepoint. This receptor was taken from a human patient who received a liver transplant. The T cells may come from the graft donor. CDR3 in amino acids: CASSLLKTYGDTEAFF. Written as DNA, the CDR3 is TGTGCCAGCAGTTTATTGAAGACATATGGGGACACTGAAGCTTTCTTT.